This T cell receptor (beta chain) was documented in a study of regulatory T cells in long-lasting Graves disease. Study outcomes and limitations: Newly diagnosed patients had higher TCR diversity than persistent Graves' patients did.

Assembly of TCR beta libraries relied on iRepertoire HTBI primers together with Arm-PCR of CDR3 regions. TCRdb re-called the multiplex PCR reads through MiXCR, storing one row per CDR3 protein. The sample comprises more than 450,000 distinct CDR3 sequences, roughly 16% of which are singletons, and 9% to 15% rests with the top ten. As to time point: newly diagnosed GD, antithyroid drugs for less than 3 months. PBMCs were the source of the RNA used for TCR sequencing. Germline values: CDR1 KGHDR, CDR2 SFDVKD. Trimming took 6 bases from V and 1 from J, leaving 14 bases between them. The CDR3 runs to 15 residues. In its sample, this clonotype was seen many times. Its specificity is unknown. These data were likewise used in another study, on T cells in Graves' hyperthyroidism and ophthalmopathy. From that study: Model output signaled ophthalmopathy a median approximately 6 months ahead of onset.

The receptor comes from a man aged 40-55 years with Graves disease. The chain combines TRBV24-1 with TRBJ2-5; D is ambiguous. This material consisted of peripheral blood mononuclear cells (PBMCs), taken at new diagnosis, from a patient treated with antithyroid drugs. The CDR3 sequence is CATSSKDPFQETQYF. In nucleotides, the CDR3 is TGTGCCACCAGTTCAAAGGACCCATTCCAAGAGACCCAGTACTTC.